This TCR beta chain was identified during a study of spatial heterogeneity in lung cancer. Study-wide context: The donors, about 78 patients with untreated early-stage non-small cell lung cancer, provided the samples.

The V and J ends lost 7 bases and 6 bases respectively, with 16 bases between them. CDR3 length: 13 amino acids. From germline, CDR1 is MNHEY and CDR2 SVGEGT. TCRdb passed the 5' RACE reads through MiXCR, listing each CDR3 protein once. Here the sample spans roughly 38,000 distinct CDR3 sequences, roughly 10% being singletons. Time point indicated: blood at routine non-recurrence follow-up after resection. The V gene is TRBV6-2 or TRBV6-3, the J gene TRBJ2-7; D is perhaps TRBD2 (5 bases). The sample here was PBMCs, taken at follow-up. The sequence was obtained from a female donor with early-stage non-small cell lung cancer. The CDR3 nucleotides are TGTGCCAGCACCCAGAAGGCCGCGGGCGAGCAGTACTTC. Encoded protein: CASTQKAAGEQYF.